This TCR beta chain was identified during a study of blood T cells in healthy people across ages. Whole-study results and caveats: With unsorted PBMCs, a conclusive comparison of naive versus antigen-experienced cells was not possible. Measured against age, TCR beta diversity per million T cells decreased in a roughly linear manner. Researchers deemed the diversity estimates from one million T cells underestimates. Strongly correlated with naive T cell percentage was TCR beta diversity.

With a J-beta primer mix and a sample-barcoded 5' primer, a second PCR ran about 6 to 11 cycles. TCRdb re-derived calls from the 5' RACE reads in MiXCR, one entry per CDR3 protein. The sample consists of about 1.6 million distinct CDR3 sequences, about 32% of them appearing once. CDR1 is SNHLY and CDR2 is FYNNEI in the germline V gene. This CDR3 region has 15 residues. After removal of 5 bases from V and 3 bases from J, the junction contained 6 bases not matched to a gene. Details on this clonotype: Antigen unknown.

Sequenced material: blood. The chain couples TRBV2 to TRBJ2-3, with TRBD1 matching 9 bases. The receptor was derived from a woman in her 30s in good health. CDR3 DNA sequence: TGTGCCAGCAGTACTACAGGGGGCTGGACAGATACGCAGTATTTT. Encoded protein: CASSTTGGWTDTQYF.